This T cell receptor (beta chain) stems from a study of monozygotic twins with inflammatory bowel disease. Whole-study findings and limits: Distinction of different T cell subtypes was not possible. Support for any single strong IBD-associated signal or clonotype was not found.

CDR3 length equals 15 residues. Germline V gene data show CDR1 as KGHSH and CDR2 as LQKENI. The team made cDNA by running eight separate reactions for each sample. After re-calling the 5' RACE reads, TCRdb lists one entry per CDR3 protein, DNA absent. The sample totals some 150,000 distinct CDR3 sequences; its top ten clones hold about 2.4%. Whole blood without T cell sorting served as the source of isolated total RNA. With respect to this clonotype: The antigen is not known.

Sequencing was carried out using blood. The chain combines TRBV18 with TRBJ2-2; TCRdb picks TRBD1, but there is no DNA to check that call. The sequence was collected from a human donor with ulcerative colitis or Crohn's disease, or a healthy co-twin of an affected twin (not recorded which). CDR3 protein: CHPRTPDTLTGELFF.